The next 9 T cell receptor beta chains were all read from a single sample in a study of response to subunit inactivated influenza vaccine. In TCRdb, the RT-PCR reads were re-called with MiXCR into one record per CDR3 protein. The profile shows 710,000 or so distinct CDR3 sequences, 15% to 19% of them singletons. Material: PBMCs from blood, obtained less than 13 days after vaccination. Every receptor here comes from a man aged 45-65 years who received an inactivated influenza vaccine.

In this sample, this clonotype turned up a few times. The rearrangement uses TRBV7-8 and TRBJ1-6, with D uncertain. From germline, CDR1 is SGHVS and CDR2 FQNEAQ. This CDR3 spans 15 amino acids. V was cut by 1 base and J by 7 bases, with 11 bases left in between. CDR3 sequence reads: CASSLEAGLNSPLHF. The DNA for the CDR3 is TGTGCCAGCAGCTTAGAGGCAGGCCTAAATTCACCCCTCCACTTT.

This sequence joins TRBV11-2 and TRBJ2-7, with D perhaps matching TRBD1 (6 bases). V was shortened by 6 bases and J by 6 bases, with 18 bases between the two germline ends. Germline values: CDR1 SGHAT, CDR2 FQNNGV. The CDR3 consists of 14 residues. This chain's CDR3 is CASRNTGNIGEQYF. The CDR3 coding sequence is TGTGCCAGCAGGAATACAGGGAACATCGGCGAGCAGTACTTC.

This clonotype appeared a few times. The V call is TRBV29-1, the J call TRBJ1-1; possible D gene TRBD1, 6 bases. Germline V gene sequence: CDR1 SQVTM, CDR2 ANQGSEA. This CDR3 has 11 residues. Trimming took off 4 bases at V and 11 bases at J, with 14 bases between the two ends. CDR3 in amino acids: CSVASVQGAFF. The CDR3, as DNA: TGCAGCGTTGCATCCGTGCAGGGGGCTTTCTTT.

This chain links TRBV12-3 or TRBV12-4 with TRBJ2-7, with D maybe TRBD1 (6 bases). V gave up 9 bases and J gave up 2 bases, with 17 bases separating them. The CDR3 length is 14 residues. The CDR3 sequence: CARAADSDPYEQYF. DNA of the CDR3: TGTGCCAGAGCGGCGGACAGTGACCCCTACGAGCAGTACTTC.

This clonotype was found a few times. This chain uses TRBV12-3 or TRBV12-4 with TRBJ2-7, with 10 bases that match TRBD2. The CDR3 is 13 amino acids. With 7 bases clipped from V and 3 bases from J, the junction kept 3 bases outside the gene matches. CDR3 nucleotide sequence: TGTGCCAGCACTAAGCGGGAGGGCTACGAGCAGTACTTC. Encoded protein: CASTKREGYEQYF.

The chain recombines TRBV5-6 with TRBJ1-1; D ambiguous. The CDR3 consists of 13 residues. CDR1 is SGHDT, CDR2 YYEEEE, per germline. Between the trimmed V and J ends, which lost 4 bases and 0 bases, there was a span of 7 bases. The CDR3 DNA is TGTGCCAGCAGCGGGCAGGTGAACACTGAAGCTTTCTTT. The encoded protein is CASSGQVNTEAFF.

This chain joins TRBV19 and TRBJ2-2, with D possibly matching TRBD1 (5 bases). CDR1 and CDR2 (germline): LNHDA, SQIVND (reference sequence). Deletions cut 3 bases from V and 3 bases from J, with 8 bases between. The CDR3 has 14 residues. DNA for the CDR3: TGTGCCAGTAGTATGATCAGGGACACCGGGGAGCTGTTTTTT. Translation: CASSMIRDTGELFF.

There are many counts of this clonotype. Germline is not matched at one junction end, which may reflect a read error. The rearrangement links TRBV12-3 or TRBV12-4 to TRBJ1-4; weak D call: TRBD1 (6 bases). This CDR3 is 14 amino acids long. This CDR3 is CASSLTGPNEKLFF. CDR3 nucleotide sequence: TGCGCCAGCAGCTTGACAGGACCTAATGAAAAACTGTTTTTT.

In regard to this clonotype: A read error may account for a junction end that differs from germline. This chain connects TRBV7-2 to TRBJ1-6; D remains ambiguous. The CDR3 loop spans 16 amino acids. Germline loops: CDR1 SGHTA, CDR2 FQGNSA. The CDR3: CASRLAGGRSNSPLHF. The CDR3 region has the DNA TGTGCCAGCAGATTAGCGGGTGGGCGGTCCAATTCACCCCTCCACTTT.